A single sample is the source of the 28 T cell receptor beta chains below, sequenced in a study of siplizumab effects on memory and regulatory T cells. Some clones are missing from TCRdb's copy, which holds only in-frame ones; the method was immunoSEQ multiplex PCR. The sample records about 69,000 clones, 75% to 90% being singletons. The sequenced material came from Tregs sorted from blood. The receptors were gathered from a human donor in good health.

This clone is medium-sized in the sample. The chain uses TRBV2 and TRBJ2-7; TRBD1 or TRBD2 may be the D gene (5 bases each). The CDR3 loop spans 12 amino acids. Germline V gives CDR1 SNHLY, CDR2 FYNNEI. V was cut by 8 bases and J by 0 bases, with 8 bases left in between. This CDR3 is CASRGLSYEQYF. As DNA, the CDR3 is TGTGCCAGCCGGGGCCTCTCCTACGAGCAGTACTTC.

Comments on this clone: One junction end disagrees with the germline gene, perhaps due to a read error. The rearrangement uses TRBV29-1 and TRBJ2-1; D is perhaps TRBD1 or TRBD2 (6 bases each). CDR1 and CDR2 (germline): SQVTM, ANQGSEA. The CDR3 has 12 residues. The CDR3 nucleotides read TGCACCTCGGTGGCCGGTGGGGGGCGCCCCATCTTC. Protein product: CTSVAGGGRPIF.

The chain joins TRBV9 to TRBJ2-7; the match to TRBD1 covers 9 bases. This CDR3 comprises 15 residues. V trimming: 3 bases; J trimming: 4 bases; junction bases outside the gene matches: 8. The germline gives CDR1 SGDLS, CDR2 YYNGEE. CDR3 nucleotides: TGTGCCAGCAGCGCCCACGGGGGGACAGGGTACGAGCAGTACTTC. It codes for CASSAHGGTGYEQYF.

This chain connects TRBV30 to TRBJ1-3, with TRBD1 matching over 8 bases. V shed 3 bases, J shed 1 base, and the junction held 8 bases outside the gene matches. The CDR3 contains 16 residues. The V gene's germline CDR1 is GTSNPN and CDR2 SVGIG (reference sequence). In DNA form, the CDR3 reads TGTGCCTGGAGCCACGGACAGGGATTTTCTGGAAACACCATATATTTT. It codes for CAWSHGQGFSGNTIYF. The variable domain in full, with the rest retrieved from reference TRBV30 and TRBJ1-3, is SQTIHQWPATLVQPVGSPLSLECTVEGTSNPNLYWYRQAAGRGLQLLFYSVGIGQISSEVPQNLSASRPQDRQFILSSKKLLLSDSGFYLCAWSHGQGFSGNTIYFGEGSWLTVV.

This clone was seen a handful of times. This chain links TRBV19 with TRBJ1-1, with D possibly being TRBD1 (6 bases). The V and J ends lost 6 bases and 5 bases respectively, with 16 bases between them. Looked up from germline, CDR1 is LNHDA and CDR2 is SQIVND (reference sequence). This CDR3 contains 14 residues. CDR3 sequence (DNA): TGTGCCAGTAGATTGCGGGGGCTAGGAACTGAAGCTTTCTTT. Residues: CASRLRGLGTEAFF.

The chain uses TRBV7-8 and TRBJ2-5; the match to TRBD2 covers 9 bases. This CDR3 has 19 residues. V lost 0 bases and J lost 4; bases outside the gene matches: 15. In germline, CDR1 is SGHVS, CDR2 FQNEAQ. Written as DNA, the CDR3 is TGTGCCAGCAGCTTAGCGCGGACTACCTGGCGCGGGAGGGGAGAGACCCAGTACTTC. It codes for CASSLARTTWRGRGETQYF.

This clone was picked up one time. V gene TRBV19 combines with J gene TRBJ2-2; D not certain. This CDR3 is built from 11 residues. The ends were cut back, 8 bases at V and 3 bases at J, with 4 bases in the middle. Germline CDR1 and CDR2: LNHDA and SQIVND (reference sequence). The CDR3 DNA is TGTGCCAGTCGTTACACCGGGGAGCTGTTTTTT. It is translated as CASRYTGELFF. The full variable domain, rest sourced from reference TRBV19 and TRBJ2-2, is DGGITQSPKYLFRKEGQNVTLSCEQNLNHDAMYWYRQDPGQGLRLIYYSQIVNDFQKGDIAEGYSVSREKKESFPLTVTSAQKNPTAFYLCASRYTGELFFGEGSRLTVL.

The gene calls are TRBV18 and TRBJ2-7; 7 bases are a match to TRBD2. The CDR3 is 15 amino acids. The V gene end was trimmed by 6 bases and the J gene end by 3 bases; junction bases not matched to a gene: 11. Germline loops: CDR1 KGHSH, CDR2 LQKENI. The DNA of the CDR3 is TGTGCCAGCTCCGAAGGACTAGTAGGATTCTACGAGCAGTACTTC. Protein: CASSEGLVGFYEQYF.

This clone was observed a single time. The chain employs TRBV5-1 and TRBJ2-5, with D maybe TRBD1 (6 bases). The CDR3 extends over 13 amino acids. CDR1 is SGHRS and CDR2 is YFSETQ in the germline V gene. Trimming stripped 4 bases from V and 4 bases from J, with 11 bases between. This chain's CDR3 is CASSPQGRETQYF. In DNA form, the CDR3 reads TGCGCCAGCAGCCCGCAGGGGAGAGAGACCCAGTACTTC.

This chain links TRBV18 with TRBJ1-1, with TRBD1 matching over 7 bases. Germline assignment: CDR1 KGHSH and CDR2 LQKENI. The V and J ends lost 4 bases and 1 base, in that order; junction bases with no gene match: 3. This CDR3 has 14 amino acids. The chain's CDR3 is CASSRGTANTEAFF. The CDR3 nucleotides read TGTGCCAGCTCACGCGGGACAGCGAACACTGAAGCTTTCTTT.

This clone was seen once. The rearrangement uses TRBV19 and TRBJ2-2, with D possibly being TRBD1 (6 bases). Germline CDR1 LNHDA, CDR2 SQIVND (reference sequence). V was pared by 4 bases and J by 5 bases, with 11 bases between. The CDR3 is made up of 14 amino acids. The CDR3 reads CASSRGRWTGELFF. CDR3 in DNA: TGTGCCAGTAGTAGGGGGCGGTGGACCGGGGAGCTGTTTTTT.

The chain has TRBV7-9 and TRBJ1-2; TRBD1 aligns across 9 bases. The germline V gene encodes CDR1 SEHNR and CDR2 FQNEAQ (reference sequence). J gave up 4 bases and V 5 bases, and 8 bases lay outside the gene matches. The CDR3 consists of 15 residues. The CDR3 loop is CASSLTGGAGYGYTF. As DNA, the CDR3 is TGTGCCAGCAGCCTCACAGGGGGCGCTGGCTATGGCTACACCTTC.

The chain has TRBV2 and TRBJ1-3; D is uncertain. Germline V gives CDR1 SNHLY, CDR2 FYNNEI. V was cut by 1 base and J by 8 bases, with 6 bases left in between. The CDR3 has 12 amino acids. CDR3 nucleotides: TGTGCCAGCAGTGAAGTTCGGGACACCATATATTTT. Residues: CASSEVRDTIYF.

The rearrangement joins TRBV19 to TRBJ2-1; possibly TRBD2 for D (6 bases). The ends were cut back, 10 bases at V and 0 bases at J, with 13 bases in the middle. This CDR3 has 14 amino acids. Germline lookup yields CDR1 LNHDA and CDR2 SQIVND (reference sequence). The CDR3 here is CATTRGSSYNEQFF. The CDR3 bases are TGTGCCACTACCCGGGGGAGCTCCTACAATGAGCAGTTCTTC.

On this clone: A single base separates this from a much larger clone, so it may be a read error. The chain is built from TRBV7-2 and TRBJ2-7; TRBD2 is a possible D gene (5 bases). The germline CDR1 and CDR2 sequences are SGHTA and FQGNSA. Trimming took off 1 base at V and 2 bases at J, with 6 bases between the two ends. The CDR3 runs 13 residues. The CDR3 protein is CASSLGGTYEQYF. For the CDR3, the DNA is TGTGCCAGCAGCTTAGGAGGGACCTACGAGCAGTACTTC. Using reference TRBV7-2 and TRBJ2-7 for the parts outside the CDR3, the full variable domain is GAGVSQSPSNKVTEKGKDVELRCDPISGHTALYWYRQSLGQGLEFLIYFQGNSAPDKSGLPSDRFSAERTGGSVSTLTIQRTQQEDSAVYLCASSLGGTYEQYFGPGTRLTVT.

The V and J genes are TRBV7-2 and TRBJ2-7, with no clear D. The V end was cut by 1 base, the J end by 1 base, with 5 bases between. The germline V gene has CDR1 SGHTA and CDR2 FQGNSA. The CDR3 runs to 13 residues. As DNA, the CDR3 is TGTGCCAGCAGCTTAGACGGATCCTACGAGCAGTACTTC. This codes for CASSLDGSYEQYF.

The chain combines TRBV5-1 with TRBJ1-2; D ambiguous. The V end was cut by 5 bases, the J end by 0 bases, with 8 bases between. The CDR3 totals 13 residues. Germline CDR1 and CDR2: SGHRS and YFSETQ. The CDR3 nucleotides read TGCGCCAGCAGAAGCAGTCCTAACTATGGCTACACCTTC. Residues: CASRSSPNYGYTF.

The rearrangement uses TRBV15 and TRBJ1-1; the match to TRBD1 covers 9 bases. This CDR3 contains 15 residues. Per germline, CDR1 LNHNV and CDR2 YYDKDF (reference sequence). V shed 3 bases and J 5 bases; nucleotides not matched to a gene: 7. The CDR3 region has the DNA TGTGCCACCAGCAGGGACTACAGGGGGCTGACTGAAGCTTTCTTT. As protein: CATSRDYRGLTEAFF. Using reference TRBV15 and TRBJ1-1 for the parts outside the CDR3, the full variable domain is DAMVIQNPRYQVTQFGKPVTLSCSQTLNHNVMYWYQQKSSQAPKLLFHYYDKDFNNEADTPDNFQSRRPNTSFCFLDIRSPGLGDTAMYLCATSRDYRGLTEAFFGQGTRLTVV.

The chain has TRBV5-4 and TRBJ2-3; 12 nucleotides agree with TRBD2. After removal of 3 bases from V and 3 bases from J, the junction contained 5 bases not matched to a gene. Germline V lookup: CDR1 SGHNT, CDR2 YYREEE (reference sequence). The CDR3 runs 16 residues. The CDR3 DNA sequence: TGTGCCAGCAGCTCTCCTAGCGGGAGGGCGACAGATACGCAGTATTTT. This codes for CASSSPSGRATDTQYF.

This chain joins TRBV7-9 and TRBJ2-3, with 8 positions matching TRBD2. The CDR3 runs 15 residues. Per germline, CDR1 SEHNR and CDR2 FQNEAQ (reference sequence). With V trimmed by 5 bases and J by 0 bases, 4 bases remained unmatched. The CDR3 bases are TGTGCCAGCAGCCCCAGCGGGAGCAGCACAGATACGCAGTATTTT. Translating it yields CASSPSGSSTDTQYF.

This clone has only one observation. Here the CDR3 DNA reads TGTGCCAGCAGCCTGACAGGGTCGGGAACCGGGGAGCTGTTTTTT. Its translation is CASSLTGSGTGELFF. The rearrangement uses TRBV9 and TRBJ2-2; 7 positions match TRBD1. J was trimmed by 5 bases and V by 4 bases; bases with no gene match: 8. The CDR3 contains 15 residues. The germline gives CDR1 SGDLS, CDR2 YYNGEE.

DNA of the CDR3: TGTGCCAGCAGCTCCCGGGCAGGGGGGATAACAGATACGCAGTATTTT. As protein: CASSSRAGGITDTQYF. The chain couples TRBV9 to TRBJ2-3; D may be TRBD1 (7 bases). Trimming removed 4 bases from V and 3 bases from J, with 18 bases in between. Germline CDR1 is SGDLS and CDR2 is YYNGEE. CDR3 size: 16 residues.

The chain couples TRBV6-5 to TRBJ1-6, with D possibly being TRBD1 (5 bases). Trimming took off 0 bases at V and 10 bases at J, with 16 bases between the two ends. This CDR3 is 16 amino acids long. Germline V gene lookup returns CDR1 MNHEY and CDR2 SVGAGI. CDR3 bases: TGTGCCAGCAGTTACTCCCCCCCGGGTTGGGGCTCACCCCTCCACTTT. Translation: CASSYSPPGWGSPLHF.

CDR3 amino acids: CASSLVRGDTDTQYF. The CDR3 nucleotides are TGCGCCAGCAGCTTGGTCCGGGGGGACACAGATACGCAGTATTTT. The chain joins TRBV5-1 to TRBJ2-3, with 7 bases identical to TRBD2. The germline V gene has CDR1 SGHRS and CDR2 YFSETQ. The CDR3 extends over 15 amino acids. Trimming took 0 bases from V and 2 from J; bases not matched to a gene: 3.

This clone was found once. V and J are TRBV7-8 and TRBJ2-7; D not resolved. V dropped 1 base and J dropped 0 bases, with 7 bases sitting between them. The CDR3 extends over 14 amino acids. Germline CDR1 and CDR2: SGHVS and FQNEAQ. CDR3 region: CASSLGGDSYEQYF. CDR3 coding DNA: TGTGCCAGCAGCTTAGGAGGAGACTCCTACGAGCAGTACTTC. Together with reference TRBV7-8 and TRBJ2-7, the CDR3 gives the full variable domain: GAGVSQSPRYKVAKRGQDVALRCDPISGHVSLFWYQQALGQGPEFLTYFQNEAQLDKSGLPSDRFFAERPEGSVSTLKIQRTQQEDSAVYLCASSLGGDSYEQYFGPGTRLTVT.

CDR3 sequence (DNA): TGTGCCAGCACCCCCGGGGGAGAGACCCAGTACTTC. Its protein product is CASTPGGETQYF. The rearrangement links TRBV6-5 to TRBJ2-5, with D tentatively TRBD2 (6 bases). The length of the CDR3 is 12 residues. The ends were cut back, 7 bases at V and 4 bases at J, with 10 bases in the middle. Germline CDR1 and CDR2: MNHEY and SVGAGI.

The chain combines TRBV14 with TRBJ2-5; the D gene could be TRBD1 or TRBD2 (5 bases each). V was cut by 2 bases and J by 5 bases, with 12 bases left in between. CDR1 and CDR2 (germline): SGHDN, FVKESK. This CDR3 has 14 amino acids. In DNA, the CDR3 is TGTGCCAGCAGCCAATTTGGGGGTTTCGAGACCCAGTACTTC. Protein sequence: CASSQFGGFETQYF.

This rearrangement joins TRBV5-4 to TRBJ2-4, with 8 bases lining up with TRBD1. The CDR3 spans 15 residues. From germline, CDR1 is SGHNT and CDR2 YYREEE (reference sequence). The V and J ends lost 2 bases and 7 bases, in that order; junction bases with no gene match: 8. CDR3 residues: CASSFGGQGGNIQYF. CDR3 bases: TGTGCCAGCAGCTTTGGCGGACAGGGTGGGAACATTCAGTACTTC.